This entry lists 21 T cell receptor beta chains sequenced from one sample in a study of identical twins. TCRdb passed the 5' RACE reads through MiXCR, listing each CDR3 protein once. Here the sample spans about 570,000 distinct CDR3 sequences, around a tenth being singletons. The data were also submitted as part of a second study, on yellow fever vaccine responses in identical twins.

The source material was PBMCs. Every receptor here comes from a woman between 18 and 29 years old in good health.

With respect to this clonotype: The junction shows a germline mismatch at one end, possibly a read error. The chain links TRBV29-1 to TRBJ1-1, with a tentative D call TRBD1 (5 bases). The CDR3 spans 10 residues. The germline V gene encodes CDR1 SQVTM and CDR2 ANQGSEA. Written as DNA, the CDR3 is TGCAGCGTTGAAATGGGGGACCTAACCTTT. This gives the protein CSVEMGDLTF.

This clonotype was observed a handful of times. V is TRBV7-3 and J is TRBJ2-1, with unresolved D. The germline V gene has CDR1 SGHTA and CDR2 FQGTGA. There are 13 residues in the CDR3. Trimming took off 5 bases at V and 8 bases at J, with 13 bases between the two ends. In DNA form, the CDR3 reads TGTGCCAGCAGCCCGGATGGGGAAGATGAGCAGTTCTTC. Translated: CASSPDGEDEQFF.

This sequence joins TRBV5-1 and TRBJ2-7; 7 bases agree with TRBD2. From germline, CDR1 is SGHRS and CDR2 YFSETQ. This CDR3 has 15 residues. V shed 0 bases and J 0 bases; nucleotides not matched to a gene: 3. In DNA, the CDR3 is TGCGCCAGCAGCTTGGAGGGAGGGCCCTCCTACGAGCAGTACTTC. Protein product: CASSLEGGPSYEQYF.

This clonotype was picked up many times. This rearrangement joins TRBV18 to TRBJ2-7, with 8 bases aligning to TRBD1. Germline values: CDR1 KGHSH, CDR2 LQKENI. The length of the CDR3 is 15 residues. The J segment lost 0 bases and the V segment lost 5 bases, leaving 6 bases of the junction unmatched. The CDR3 protein is CASSGPGQVSYEQYF. The CDR3 bases are TGTGCCAGCTCAGGACCGGGACAGGTCTCCTACGAGCAGTACTTC. The full variable domain, completed using reference TRBV18 and TRBJ2-7, is NAGVMQNPRHLVRRRGQEARLRCSPMKGHSHVYWYRQLPEEGLKFMVYLQKENIIDESGMPKERFSAEFPKEGPSILRIQQVVRGDSAAYFCASSGPGQVSYEQYFGPGTRLTVT.

This rearrangement joins TRBV9 to TRBJ2-3; 7 nucleotides match TRBD1. This CDR3 contains 16 residues. J lost 3 bases, V lost 0 bases, and 7 bases had no gene match. Germline CDR1 SGDLS, CDR2 YYNGEE. CDR3 bases: TGTGCCAGCAGCGTAGAGTGGACAGGTAGAACAGATACGCAGTATTTT. Protein product: CASSVEWTGRTDTQYF.

The genes are TRBV11-2 and TRBJ2-1; D is perhaps TRBD1 (6 bases). The germline CDR1 and CDR2 sequences are SGHAT and FQNNGV. The CDR3 has 15 residues. The V and J ends lost 5 bases and 6 bases respectively, with 17 bases between them. In DNA, the CDR3 is TGTGCCAGCAGCCTCACGACACAGGGCTCCAATGAGCAGTTCTTC. Encoded protein: CASSLTTQGSNEQFF. Supplemented by reference TRBV11-2 and TRBJ2-1, the full variable domain reads EAGVAQSPRYKIIEKRQSVAFWCNPISGHATLYWYQQILGQGPKLLIQFQNNGVVDDSQLPKDRFSAERLKGVDSTLKIQPAKLEDSAVYLCASSLTTQGSNEQFFGPGTRLTVL.

The genes are TRBV29-1 and TRBJ2-1; D unresolved. This CDR3 contains 13 residues. Deletions cut 5 bases from V and 6 bases from J, with 14 bases between. Germline-derived CDR1 and CDR2 are SQVTM and ANQGSEA. The CDR3 DNA is TGCAGCGTTAGGACCACTCCTGGCAATGAGCAGTTCTTC. It is translated as CSVRTTPGNEQFF.

This clonotype appeared a few times. V is TRBV7-9 and J is TRBJ1-3; D gene uncertain. Between the trimmed V and J ends, which lost 5 bases and 0 bases, there was a span of 20 bases. Germline values: CDR1 SEHNR, CDR2 FQNEAQ (reference sequence). This CDR3 has 18 residues. The CDR3 protein is CASSRERKGRSSGNTIYF. The DNA of the CDR3 is TGTGCCAGCAGCCGCGAGAGGAAAGGACGGAGCTCTGGAAACACCATATATTTT.

This chain links TRBV19 with TRBJ1-1; D call uncertain. Germline loops: CDR1 LNHDA, CDR2 SQIVND (reference sequence). V lost 6 bases to trimming and J lost 7 bases, with 12 bases between them. This CDR3 is 12 amino acids long. The CDR3 nucleotides read TGTGCCAGTAGATCCCATCAGGTTGAAGCTTTCTTT. Its protein is CASRSHQVEAFF.

The table lists this clonotype with a few counts. The rearrangement links TRBV11-2 to TRBJ2-7, with 8 bases aligning to TRBD1. The germline CDR1 and CDR2 sequences are SGHAT and FQNNGV. The V and J ends lost 4 bases and 4 bases, in that order; junction bases with no gene match: 6. The CDR3 is 14 residues long. The CDR3 DNA is TGTGCCAGCAGCTCCGGGACAGGATGGTACGAGCAGTACTTC. Its translation is CASSSGTGWYEQYF.

A few counts support this clonotype. The conserved phenylalanine or tryptophan normally closing the CDR3 is absent here, so this likely arose from a read error. The limits of the CDR3 on the DNA are not certain, so only TCRdb's listed CDR3 is given. J is TRBJ2-3 and V is TRBV4-1; the D call of TRBD1 is as the table states it, not checked on the DNA. The CDR3 spans 12 amino acids, including both terminal residues. Germline CDR1 is MGHRA and CDR2 is YSYEKL. CDR3 region: CASSQTGTVPIL.

This clonotype was found many times. The CDR3 reads CSVAWGSTYEQYF. DNA for the CDR3: TGCAGCGTAGCCTGGGGGAGCACCTACGAGCAGTACTTC. The J gene is TRBJ2-7, the V gene TRBV29-1; D tentatively reads TRBD1 or TRBD2 (5 bases each). Germline CDR1 SQVTM, CDR2 ANQGSEA. There are 13 residues in the CDR3. Deletions cut 6 bases from V and 2 bases from J, with 14 bases between.

V and J are TRBV29-1 and TRBJ2-3; 7 bases are shared with TRBD2. Germline V gives CDR1 SQVTM, CDR2 ANQGSEA. This CDR3 has 13 amino acids. V was pared by 0 bases and J by 5 bases, with 2 bases of the junction left unmatched. The CDR3: CSVEDGGGDTQYF. For the CDR3, the DNA is TGCAGCGTTGAAGATGGGGGGGGAGATACGCAGTATTTT.

This clonotype showed up just a few times. The chain links TRBV12-3 or TRBV12-4 to TRBJ2-7; the D gene is possibly TRBD1 (6 bases). The CDR3 contains 12 residues. The V end was cut by 2 bases, the J end by 6 bases, with 8 bases between. Here the CDR3 reads CASSLSGVEQYF. The CDR3 nucleotides are TGTGCCAGCAGTTTATCAGGGGTCGAGCAGTACTTC.

This clonotype has more than one count but fewer than ten. The chain couples TRBV14 to TRBJ2-4, with D tentatively TRBD1 or TRBD2 (5 bases each). Trimming stripped 4 bases from V and 6 bases from J, with 19 bases between. Germline loops: CDR1 SGHDN, CDR2 FVKESK. The CDR3 contains 16 residues. CDR3 DNA sequence: TGTGCCAGCAGCCCCAGGGAGTTGGCGGGCGTAAACATTCAGTACTTC. This translates into CASSPRELAGVNIQYF. Supplemented by reference TRBV14 and TRBJ2-4, the full variable domain reads EAGVTQFPSHSVIEKGQTVTLRCDPISGHDNLYWYRRVMGKEIKFLLHFVKESKQDESGMPNNRFLAERTGGTYSTLKVQPAELEDSGVYFCASSPRELAGVNIQYFGAGTRLSVL.

The sample holds many counts of this clonotype. The genes are TRBV4-2 and TRBJ2-3; D unclear. Germline V gives CDR1 LGHNA, CDR2 YNFKEQ. CDR3 length: 15 amino acids. Between the trimmed V and J ends, which lost 0 bases and 2 bases, there was a span of 9 bases. DNA for the CDR3: TGTGCCAGCAGCCAAGATTTAGTCTTCACAGATACGCAGTATTTT. Encoded protein: CASSQDLVFTDTQYF.

This clonotype was counted many times. This sequence joins TRBV5-1 and TRBJ2-5; D is unclear. The CDR3 is 16 residues long. The germline V gene encodes CDR1 SGHRS and CDR2 YFSETQ. Trimming cost V 2 bases and J 5 bases, with 19 bases left between them. CDR3 DNA: TGCGCCAGCAGCTTCGCCTTGGCTCAACCGGAGGAGACCCAGTACTTC. Translated, it gives CASSFALAQPEETQYF.

This clonotype was counted between two and nine times. The gene calls are TRBV9 and TRBJ1-2; possibly TRBD1 for D (5 bases). CDR1 and CDR2 from the germline V gene are SGDLS and YYNGEE. This CDR3 contains 12 residues. V lost 4 bases and J lost 8, with 12 bases in between. Here the CDR3 reads CASSRAGNGYTF. The CDR3 nucleotides read TGTGCCAGCAGCCGGGCAGGGAACGGCTACACCTTC.

This clonotype was seen a few times. The V and J genes are TRBV4-1 and TRBJ2-1, with TRBD2 identical over 11 bases. CDR3 length equals 15 residues. The germline V gene has CDR1 MGHRA and CDR2 YSYEKL. The junction had 7 bases not matched to a gene; V was cut back by 0 bases and J by 12 bases. This CDR3 reads CASSQETSGSMAQFF. As DNA, the CDR3 is TGCGCCAGCAGCCAAGAAACTAGCGGGAGTATGGCGCAGTTCTTC.

This clonotype has a count of ten or more. The V gene is TRBV20-1, the J gene TRBJ1-1; D remains unclear. Germline V lookup: CDR1 DFQATT, CDR2 SNEGSKA (reference sequence). The CDR3 contains 16 residues. The V end was cut by 0 bases, the J end by 0 bases, with 14 bases between. The CDR3 DNA is TGCAGTGCTAGAGATGTTGACGGACCCATGAACACTGAAGCTTTCTTT. Translated, it gives CSARDVDGPMNTEAFF.

This clonotype was seen more than once but under ten times. CDR3 sequence: CASSPVGRGFVEKLFF. The CDR3 nucleotides read TGTGCCAGCAGTCCTGTCGGGAGGGGATTTGTTGAAAAACTGTTTTTT. The chain links TRBV28 to TRBJ1-4, with a tentative D call TRBD1 (5 bases). Germline CDR1 and CDR2: MDHEN and SYDVKM. This CDR3 spans 16 amino acids. Trimming removed 5 bases at V and 7 bases at J, with 20 bases between.